Below are 31 T cell receptor beta chains sequenced from a single sample in a study of T cell responses to AZD1222 COVID-19 vaccine. Sequencing was performed with immunoSEQ multiplex PCR; in TCRdb, only in-frame clones are kept and a portion is missing. In the table there are some 50,000 clones, roughly 80% of which are singletons. Here the sequenced sample was peripheral blood, taken on day 0 of AZD1222 vaccination. The receptors here all came from an adult in good health.

This chain joins TRBV11-2 and TRBJ2-3; D unclear. Trimming cost V 4 bases and J 0 bases, with 14 bases left between them. Germline CDR1 is SGHAT and CDR2 is FQNNGV. The CDR3 covers 16 residues. The CDR3, as DNA: TGTGCCAGCAGCTCCGGCAGGTATACTAGCACAGATACGCAGTATTTT. Amino acid sequence: CASSSGRYTSTDTQYF.

This clone was detected once. This chain connects TRBV11-3 to TRBJ2-1, with no clear D. V was shortened by 5 bases and J by 6 bases, with 14 bases between the two germline ends. This CDR3 spans 14 amino acids. Germline V gene lookup returns CDR1 SGHNT and CDR2 YENEEA. The CDR3: CASSPTTEVNEQFF. The DNA for the CDR3 is TGTGCCAGCAGCCCTACGACCGAAGTCAATGAGCAGTTCTTC.

The V and J genes are TRBV28 and TRBJ1-4; D may be TRBD1 (6 bases). Trimming left V 3 bases short and J 4 bases short, with 15 bases between. Germline V gene lookup returns CDR1 MDHEN and CDR2 SYDVKM. The CDR3 length is 16 residues. The CDR3 region is CASSFRTDTNNEKLFF. CDR3 bases: TGTGCCAGCAGTTTCCGGACAGACACCAATAATGAAAAACTGTTTTTT.

The J gene is TRBJ2-2, the V gene TRBV7-8; 9 bases match TRBD1. The CDR3 has 15 residues. Germline loops: CDR1 SGHVS, CDR2 FQNEAQ. V gave up 3 bases and J gave up 6 bases; unmatched junction bases: 5. CDR3 DNA: TGTGCCAGCAGCTTGGGACAGGGTTCCGCCGGGGAGCTGTTTTTT. It yields the protein CASSLGQGSAGELFF.

The rearrangement joins TRBV5-1 to TRBJ1-1; a possible D gene is TRBD1 (5 bases). V lost 3 bases, J lost 1 base, and 10 bases lay in between. The CDR3 sequence is 14 residues long. Germline assignment: CDR1 SGHRS and CDR2 YFSETQ. Here the CDR3 DNA reads TGCGCCAGCAGCTGGAAACAGGCGAACACTGAAGCTTTCTTT. Residues: CASSWKQANTEAFF.

The chain joins TRBV11-2 to TRBJ1-2; D remains ambiguous. Germline CDR1 reads SGHAT; CDR2 reads FQNNGV. The CDR3 sequence is 13 residues long. V was cut by 3 bases and J by 3 bases, with 8 bases left in between. CDR3 sequence: CASSFARYYGYTF. In DNA, the CDR3 is TGTGCCAGCAGCTTCGCCCGCTACTATGGCTACACCTTC. Combining the CDR3 with reference TRBV11-2 and TRBJ1-2 gives the whole variable domain EAGVAQSPRYKIIEKRQSVAFWCNPISGHATLYWYQQILGQGPKLLIQFQNNGVVDDSQLPKDRFSAERLKGVDSTLKIQPAKLEDSAVYLCASSFARYYGYTFGSGTRLTVV.

The chain combines TRBV7-2 with TRBJ2-3, with D perhaps TRBD2 (5 bases). Germline V gene lookup returns CDR1 SGHTA and CDR2 FQGNSA. Trimming removed 1 base at V and 2 bases at J, with 7 bases between. This CDR3 is built from 14 residues. CDR3 sequence: CASSLVLATDTQYF. The CDR3 DNA sequence: TGTGCCAGCAGCTTAGTCCTAGCCACAGATACGCAGTATTTT. The complete variable domain, with remaining parts taken from reference TRBV7-2 and TRBJ2-3, reads GAGVSQSPSNKVTEKGKDVELRCDPISGHTALYWYRQSLGQGLEFLIYFQGNSAPDKSGLPSDRFSAERTGGSVSTLTIQRTQQEDSAVYLCASSLVLATDTQYFGPGTRLTVL.

This sequence joins TRBV29-1 and TRBJ2-7, with D uncertain. The germline CDR1 and CDR2 sequences are SQVTM and ANQGSEA. The CDR3 runs to 12 residues. V lost 7 bases, J lost 0 bases, and 10 bases lay in between. The CDR3 sequence: CSAGGNSYEQYF. The CDR3 coding sequence is TGCAGCGCTGGCGGCAACTCCTACGAGCAGTACTTC.

The V gene is TRBV24-1, the J gene TRBJ2-7; the match to TRBD2 covers 7 bases. Trimming removed 4 bases from V and 2 bases from J; junction bases left unmatched: 4. This CDR3 comprises 14 residues. Germline CDR1 reads KGHDR; CDR2 reads SFDVKD. The CDR3 reads CATSEASGTYEQYF. The CDR3 DNA sequence: TGTGCCACCAGTGAAGCTAGCGGAACCTACGAGCAGTACTTC.

The rearrangement uses TRBV15 and TRBJ1-2; D call uncertain. CDR1 is LNHNV, CDR2 YYDKDF, per germline (reference sequence). Trimming took off 0 bases at V and 4 bases at J, with 6 bases between the two ends. The CDR3 is 13 amino acids. This CDR3 reads CATSRDRSYGYTF. The CDR3 DNA reads as TGTGCCACCAGCAGAGATCGGAGCTATGGCTACACCTTC.

The chain joins TRBV2 to TRBJ2-2; D gene uncertain. Germline loops: CDR1 SNHLY, CDR2 FYNNEI. V was trimmed by 5 bases and J by 3 bases, leaving 13 bases between them. This CDR3 is 15 amino acids long. CDR3 in DNA: TGTGCCAGCAGTCGGTTGTCTACTGACACCGGGGAGCTGTTTTTT. Its protein product is CASSRLSTDTGELFF.

V gene TRBV2 combines with J gene TRBJ2-3, with a weak D call TRBD2 (5 bases). V was clipped by 8 bases and J by 2 bases, with 17 bases between them. Germline V gene sequence: CDR1 SNHLY, CDR2 FYNNEI. The CDR3 is made up of 15 amino acids. Here the CDR3 DNA reads TGTGCCAGCGGCCCTGAGCGGATCACCACAGATACGCAGTATTTT. Translation gives CASGPERITTDTQYF.

The V and J genes are TRBV9 and TRBJ2-7, with 8 bases lining up with TRBD2. Germline V gene lookup returns CDR1 SGDLS and CDR2 YYNGEE. Losses at the gene ends were 0 bases for V and 5 bases for J; bases not matched to a gene: 7. The CDR3 loop spans 15 amino acids. CDR3 region: CASSVGASGFHEQYF. The CDR3 bases are TGTGCCAGCAGCGTAGGGGCTAGCGGGTTCCACGAGCAGTACTTC.

This clone was observed a single time. This chain links TRBV7-2 with TRBJ1-1; D is perhaps TRBD1 (5 bases). The V end was cut by 3 bases, the J end by 2 bases, with 10 bases between. Germline CDR1 and CDR2: SGHTA and FQGNSA. The CDR3 totals 14 residues. The CDR3 DNA is TGTGCCAGCAGCTTCCAGGGTCTCAACACTGAAGCTTTCTTT. This encodes CASSFQGLNTEAFF.

The chain is built from TRBV24-1 and TRBJ2-5, with TRBD1 matching 7 bases. There are 17 residues in the CDR3. Germline CDR1 is KGHDR and CDR2 is SFDVKD. The trim removed 3 bases at V and 2 bases at J, leaving 11 bases unmatched. Written as DNA, the CDR3 is TGTGCCACCAGTGATCGTCTTTTCCGGGACAGTCAAGAGACCCAGTACTTC. It codes for CATSDRLFRDSQETQYF.

V is TRBV11-1 and J is TRBJ2-5; no clear D gene. The germline CDR1 and CDR2 sequences are SGHAT and FQDESV (reference sequence). The CDR3 is made up of 14 amino acids. Trimming shortened V by 5 bases and J by 0 bases, and 10 bases separated the two germline ends. The CDR3 DNA reads TGTGCCAGCAGCGAGAAAGGATACCAAGAGACCCAGTACTTC. Translated: CASSEKGYQETQYF.

CDR3 nucleotides: TGTGCCAGTAGTAGATCACTAGCGGGAGGCGAGCAGTTCTTC. Encoded protein: CASSRSLAGGEQFF. The chain links TRBV19 to TRBJ2-1; TRBD2 matches 12 bases. The CDR3 length is 14 residues. V gave up 4 bases and J gave up 10 bases; unmatched junction bases: 5. In germline, CDR1 is LNHDA, CDR2 SQIVND (reference sequence). Filled out from reference TRBV19 and TRBJ2-1, the complete variable domain reads DGGITQSPKYLFRKEGQNVTLSCEQNLNHDAMYWYRQDPGQGLRLIYYSQIVNDFQKGDIAEGYSVSREKKESFPLTVTSAQKNPTAFYLCASSRSLAGGEQFFGPGTRLTVL.

The chain carries TRBV6-5 and TRBJ2-2, with no clear D. CDR1 is MNHEY, CDR2 SVGAGI, per germline. V lost 8 bases and J 5 bases, leaving 15 bases between the germline ends. The CDR3 length is 14 residues. The CDR3 spells CASFGLLSTGELFF. The CDR3 coding sequence is TGTGCCAGCTTCGGGCTCCTGTCAACCGGGGAGCTGTTTTTT.

The genes are TRBV11-2 and TRBJ2-7, with 7 nucleotides matching TRBD1. Germline trimming cut 1 base from V and 3 bases from J; bases unmatched to any gene: 6. Looked up from germline, CDR1 is SGHAT and CDR2 is FQNNGV. The CDR3 loop spans 15 amino acids. The CDR3 DNA follows: TGTGCCAGCAGCTTAGCCTTTCAGGGGGACTACGAGCAGTACTTC. Translated, it gives CASSLAFQGDYEQYF.

The chain joins TRBV3-1 (or the pseudogene TRBV3-2) to TRBJ2-3; 9 nucleotides align to TRBD2. V lost 3 bases to trimming and J lost 7 bases; unmatched junction nucleotides: 20. CDR1 LGHDT and CDR2 YNNKEL come from the germline V gene (reference sequence). The CDR3 consists of 19 residues. The CDR3 reads CASSHSEASGMGGSNTQYF. The CDR3 DNA reads TGTGCCAGCAGCCATTCAGAAGCTAGCGGGATGGGAGGAAGTAATACGCAGTATTTT.

This rearrangement joins TRBV11-3 to TRBJ2-7, with 10 positions matching TRBD2. The trim removed 3 bases at V and 9 bases at J, leaving 17 bases unmatched. CDR3 length: 17 residues. In germline, CDR1 is SGHNT, CDR2 YENEEA. The CDR3 region has the DNA TGTGCCAGCAGCTTCAGAGGTTCTAGCGGGAGAGTGTCGGGGCAGTACTTC. Protein sequence: CASSFRGSSGRVSGQYF.

Here the CDR3 reads CASGGGDRETQYF. The CDR3 DNA is TGTGCCAGCGGGGGGGGAGATCGTGAGACCCAGTACTTC. The chain recombines TRBV12-3 or TRBV12-4 with TRBJ2-5; TRBD2 matches at 7 bases. The CDR3 extends over 13 amino acids. V shed 8 bases, J shed 5 bases, and the junction held 8 bases outside the gene matches.

J is TRBJ2-3 and V is TRBV6-2 or TRBV6-3, with 12 bases aligning to TRBD2. With V trimmed by 6 bases and J by 4 bases, 20 bases remained unmatched. CDR1 and CDR2 from the germline V gene are MNHEY and SVGEGT. This CDR3 region has 20 residues. The CDR3, as DNA: TGTGCCAGCAGCCACGGGAGGACTAGCGGGATGGTCAGTCCGGCAGATACGCAGTATTTT. Translated: CASSHGRTSGMVSPADTQYF.

The genes are TRBV5-6 and TRBJ2-3; 12 nucleotides match TRBD2. The junction had 18 bases not matched to a gene; V was cut back by 7 bases and J by 3 bases. The CDR3 covers 19 residues. The germline V gene has CDR1 SGHDT and CDR2 YYEEEE. CDR3 region: CASRPALAGGRGRTDTQYF. Here the CDR3 DNA reads TGTGCCAGCCGCCCGGCGCTAGCGGGAGGGCGGGGTCGTACAGATACGCAGTATTTT.

This clone was seen a single time. The chain carries TRBV15 and TRBJ1-6; perhaps TRBD1 as D (5 bases). The V gene's germline CDR1 is LNHNV and CDR2 YYDKDF (reference sequence). V was shortened by 0 bases and J by 2 bases, with 8 bases between the two germline ends. The CDR3 consists of 16 residues. The CDR3 DNA reads TGTGCCACCAGCAGAGATCGGGGGACCTATAATTCACCCCTCCACTTT. This sequence encodes CATSRDRGTYNSPLHF.

This chain uses TRBV3-1 (or the pseudogene TRBV3-2) with TRBJ2-5, with a tentative D call TRBD2 (6 bases). This CDR3 is 15 amino acids long. CDR1 LGHDT and CDR2 YNNKEL come from the germline V gene (reference sequence). Trimming pared 4 bases from V and 4 bases from J, leaving 16 bases between. CDR3 amino acids: CASSRGTTGRETQYF. CDR3 in DNA: TGTGCCAGCAGCCGCGGGACGACCGGCCGAGAGACCCAGTACTTC.

V is TRBV11-2 and J is TRBJ1-1; D is possibly TRBD1 (5 bases). Trimming removed 5 bases at V and 5 bases at J, with 9 bases between. Germline CDR1 and CDR2: SGHAT and FQNNGV. The CDR3 is 12 residues long. In DNA, the CDR3 is TGTGCCAGCAGCCAATCAGGGACTGAAGCTTTCTTT. This translates into CASSQSGTEAFF.

This clone is a singleton in its sample. The chain carries TRBV19 and TRBJ1-2; 7 bases map to TRBD1. Trimming removed 7 bases from V and 2 bases from J; junction bases left unmatched: 4. The germline V gene encodes CDR1 LNHDA and CDR2 SQIVND (reference sequence). The CDR3 runs 13 residues. CDR3 protein: CASNDRVNYGYTF. DNA of the CDR3: TGTGCCAGTAACGACAGGGTAAACTATGGCTACACCTTC.

In this sample, this clone turned up a few times. The rearrangement uses TRBV7-2 and TRBJ1-4; 9 positions agree with TRBD1. V gave up 5 bases and J gave up 8 bases; unmatched junction bases: 6. The CDR3 has 14 residues. Germline assignment: CDR1 SGHTA and CDR2 FQGNSA. The CDR3 spells CASSADRGGEKLFF. The CDR3 DNA reads as TGTGCCAGCAGCGCGGACAGGGGCGGGGAAAAACTGTTTTTT. The complete variable domain, with remaining parts taken from reference TRBV7-2 and TRBJ1-4, reads GAGVSQSPSNKVTEKGKDVELRCDPISGHTALYWYRQSLGQGLEFLIYFQGNSAPDKSGLPSDRFSAERTGGSVSTLTIQRTQQEDSAVYLCASSADRGGEKLFFGSGTQLSVL.

The V gene is TRBV4-1, the J gene TRBJ1-5, with D perhaps matching TRBD1 (5 bases). There are 14 residues in the CDR3. Per germline, CDR1 MGHRA and CDR2 YSYEKL. V gave up 4 bases and J gave up 5 bases, with 12 bases separating them. CDR3 amino acids: CASSRGELYQPQHF. DNA for the CDR3: TGCGCCAGCAGCCGAGGGGAGCTATATCAGCCCCAGCATTTT.

This chain joins TRBV28 and TRBJ1-2; D perhaps matches TRBD1 (5 bases). This CDR3 is 15 amino acids long. Between the trimmed V and J ends, which lost 6 bases and 0 bases, there was a span of 14 bases. Germline lookup yields CDR1 MDHEN and CDR2 SYDVKM. CDR3 in amino acids: CASRRPGTANYGYTF. The CDR3 nucleotides are TGTGCCAGCAGAAGGCCAGGGACGGCTAACTATGGCTACACCTTC.